This T cell receptor beta chain was sequenced in a study of blood T cell repertoires in COVID-19. The overall study: COVID-19 samples from acute and convalescent phases originated in the United States, Italy and Spain.

Per the germline V gene, CDR1 is SGHDN and CDR2 is FVKESK. Trimming stripped 1 base from V and 4 bases from J, with 13 bases between. The CDR3 sequence is 15 residues long. TCRdb keeps only in-frame clones here, not all; method: immunoSEQ multiplex PCR. Of approximately 160,000 clones detected, more than 70% appear once; the ten largest clones hold around 6%. This receptor was identified in a middle-aged man who had recovered from COVID-19. Input material: PBMCs or T cells enriched from blood (not recorded which). This chain uses TRBV14 with TRBJ1-2; D not certain. The CDR3 region is CASSQGGAGAYGYTF. CDR3 DNA sequence: TGTGCCAGCAGCCAAGGAGGTGCCGGCGCCTATGGCTACACCTTC.